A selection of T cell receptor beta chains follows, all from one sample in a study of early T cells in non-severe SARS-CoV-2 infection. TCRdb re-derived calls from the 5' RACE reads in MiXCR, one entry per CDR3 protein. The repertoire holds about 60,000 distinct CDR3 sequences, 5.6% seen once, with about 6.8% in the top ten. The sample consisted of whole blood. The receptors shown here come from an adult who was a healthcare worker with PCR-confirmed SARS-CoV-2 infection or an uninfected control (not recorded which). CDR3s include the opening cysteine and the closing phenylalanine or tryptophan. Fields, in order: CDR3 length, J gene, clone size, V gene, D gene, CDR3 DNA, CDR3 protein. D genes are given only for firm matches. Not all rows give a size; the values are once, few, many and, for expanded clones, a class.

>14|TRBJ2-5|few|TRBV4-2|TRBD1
TGTGCCAGCAGCCTGGCGACAGGGGAAGAGACCCAGTACTTC
CASSLATGEETQYF
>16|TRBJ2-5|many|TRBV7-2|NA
TGTGCCAGCAGCTTAGTAGTAGGGGGGCCACAAGAGACCCAGTACTTC
CASSLVVGGPQETQYF
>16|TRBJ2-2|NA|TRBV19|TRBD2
TGTGCCAGTAGTATTGCCGGACTAGCCATCCTCGGGGAGCTGTTTTTT
CASSIAGLAILGELFF
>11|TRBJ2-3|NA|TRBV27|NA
TGTGCCAGCAGGAGAACAGATACGCAGTATTTT
CASRRTDTQYF
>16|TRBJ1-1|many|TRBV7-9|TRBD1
TGTGCCAGCAGACCCCGAAGGGGACAGGGTTCCACTGAAGCTTTCTTT
CASRPRRGQGSTEAFF
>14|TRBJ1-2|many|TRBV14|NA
TGTGCCAGCAGCCAAGTGGACTACTACTATGGCTACACCTTC
CASSQVDYYYGYTF
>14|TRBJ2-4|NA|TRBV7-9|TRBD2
TGTGCCAGCAGCCCCTGGGCTAGCGGAAACATTCAGTACTTC
CASSPWASGNIQYF
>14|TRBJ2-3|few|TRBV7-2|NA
TGTGCCAGCAGCTTAGGGGCCTTCACAGATACGCAGTATTTT
CASSLGAFTDTQYF
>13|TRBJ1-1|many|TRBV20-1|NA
TGCAGTGCTGACAGGAACTTGAACACTGAAGCTTTCTTT
CSADRNLNTEAFF
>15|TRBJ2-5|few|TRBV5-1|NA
TGCGCCAGCAGCCTAAGGGGGTTTACCCAAGAGACCCAGTACTTC
CASSLRGFTQETQYF
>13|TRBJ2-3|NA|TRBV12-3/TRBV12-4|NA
TGTGCCAGCAGTTTAGGTGGACCAGATACGCAGTATTTT
CASSLGGPDTQYF
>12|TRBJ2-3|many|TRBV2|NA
TGTGCCAGCACCCCACATGGAGATACGCAGTATTTT
CASTPHGDTQYF
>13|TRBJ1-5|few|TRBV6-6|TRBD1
TGTGCCAGCACCAGGGGGGGAGCTCAGCCCCAGCATTTT
CASTRGGAQPQHF
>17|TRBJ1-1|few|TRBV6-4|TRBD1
TGTGCCAGCACCCCAGGGGGGATGGCCCTTGGCGACACTGAAGCTTTCTTT
CASTPGGMALGDTEAFF
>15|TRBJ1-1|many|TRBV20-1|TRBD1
TGCAGTGCTAGAGGCTTCAGGGGGCCTGGATATGGAGCTTTCTTT
CSARGFRGPGYGAFF
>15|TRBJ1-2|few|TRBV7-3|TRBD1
TGTGCCAGCAGCTTATACCCGACAGGGGGCGATGGCTACACCTTC
CASSLYPTGGDGYTF
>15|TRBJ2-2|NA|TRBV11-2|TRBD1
TGTGCCAGCAGCCGAGGGGGCGTCAACGCCGGGGAGCTGTTTTTT
CASSRGGVNAGELFF
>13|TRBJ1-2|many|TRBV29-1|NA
TGCAGCGTTCTACAGACTAGTAACTATGGCTACACCTTC
CSVLQTSNYGYTF
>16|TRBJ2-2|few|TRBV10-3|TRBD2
TGTGCCATCACTGGGACTAGCGGGGGAGGCACCGGGGAGCTGTTTTTT
CAITGTSGGGTGELFF
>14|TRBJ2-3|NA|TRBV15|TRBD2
TGTGCCACCAGTTCTAGCGGGAGGACAGATACGCAGTATTTT
CATSSSGRTDTQYF
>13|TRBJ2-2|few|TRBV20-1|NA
TGCAGTGCTAGAGATCGAGGGGCCGGGGAGCTGTTTTTT
CSARDRGAGELFF
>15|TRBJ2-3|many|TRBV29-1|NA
TGCAGCGCCACTCCGGGACCCTTGCACACAGATACGCAGTATTTT
CSATPGPLHTDTQYF